Below are 30 T cell receptor beta chains sequenced from a single sample in a study of blood T cell repertoires in COVID-19. The repertoire was sequenced with immunoSEQ multiplex PCR; TCRdb's copy has only in-frame clones and lacks some. The sample records roughly 250,000 clones, roughly 88% being singletons. What was sequenced was PBMCs or T cells enriched from blood (not recorded which). All receptors derive from a woman between 25 and 40 years old who had recovered from COVID-19.

CDR3 DNA sequence: TGTGCCAGCAGCTGGGGGGACAGGGAGGTTTCTGAAGCTTTCTTT. Protein product: CASSWGDREVSEAFF. The rearrangement uses TRBV28 and TRBJ1-1; 9 positions match TRBD1. J lost 6 bases, V lost 6 bases, and 11 bases had no gene match. Germline values: CDR1 MDHEN, CDR2 SYDVKM. The length of the CDR3 is 15 residues.

J is TRBJ1-1 and V is TRBV20-1; unclear D gene. The CDR3 covers 16 residues. V was clipped by 6 bases and J by 1 base, with 21 bases between them. Germline V gives CDR1 DFQATT, CDR2 SNEGSKA (reference sequence). The CDR3 coding sequence is TGCAGTGCCAGTTCGGAGGGCCTCCCTGAGAACACTGAAGCTTTCTTT. Translation gives CSASSEGLPENTEAFF.

The J gene is TRBJ2-1, the V gene TRBV10-3; 16 bases map to TRBD2. The V gene's germline CDR1 is ENHRY and CDR2 SYGVKD. The V gene end was trimmed by 6 bases and the J gene end by 8 bases; junction bases not matched to a gene: 7. The CDR3 loop spans 16 amino acids. The chain's CDR3 is CAISLQGTSGRDEQFF. CDR3 DNA sequence: TGTGCCATCAGCCTTCAAGGGACTAGCGGGAGGGATGAGCAGTTCTTC.

The rearrangement joins TRBV28 to TRBJ2-7, with D tentatively TRBD1 (6 bases). Germline V gives CDR1 MDHEN, CDR2 SYDVKM. Deletions cut 5 bases from V and 5 bases from J, with 13 bases between. The CDR3 consists of 13 residues. The CDR3 DNA reads as TGTGCCAGCAGTGACACCGGGACACACGAGCAGTACTTC. It encodes CASSDTGTHEQYF.

This chain connects TRBV5-4 to TRBJ2-2; a weak D match, TRBD2 (6 bases). The CDR3 loop spans 15 amino acids. In germline, CDR1 is SGHNT, CDR2 YYREEE (reference sequence). Trimming took 4 bases from V and 0 from J, leaving 10 bases between them. The CDR3, as DNA: TGTGCCAGCAGCCCCGGGACTGCGAACACCGGGGAGCTGTTTTTT. It encodes CASSPGTANTGELFF.

The gene calls are TRBV27 and TRBJ1-6, with D unclear. Germline lookup yields CDR1 MNHEY and CDR2 SMNVEV (reference sequence). The CDR3 is 15 residues long. Trimming shortened V by 5 bases and J by 0 bases, and 8 bases separated the two germline ends. Here the CDR3 reads CASSIESSYNSPLHF. In DNA form, the CDR3 reads TGTGCCAGCAGTATCGAGAGCTCCTATAATTCACCCCTCCACTTT.

The V and J genes are TRBV7-6 and TRBJ2-6; 10 bases match TRBD1. Germline assignment: CDR1 SGHVS and CDR2 FNYEAQ. The CDR3 totals 17 residues. V lost 1 base and J lost 2; bases outside the gene matches: 2. The CDR3 here is CASSLGDRGAGANVLTF. CDR3 DNA sequence: TGTGCCAGCAGCTTAGGGGACAGGGGTGCTGGGGCCAACGTCCTGACTTTC.

The V gene is TRBV28, the J gene TRBJ1-3; no clear D gene. Between the trimmed V and J ends, which lost 5 bases and 3 bases, there was a span of 2 bases. From germline, CDR1 is MDHEN and CDR2 SYDVKM. The CDR3 loop spans 11 amino acids. DNA of the CDR3: TGTGCCAGCAGTCTTGGAAACACCATATATTTT. Translation: CASSLGNTIYF. Supplemented by reference TRBV28 and TRBJ1-3, the full variable domain reads DVKVTQSSRYLVKRTGEKVFLECVQDMDHENMFWYRQDPGLGLRLIYFSYDVKMKEKGDIPEGYSVSREKKERFSLILESASTNQTSMYLCASSLGNTIYFGEGSWLTVV.

The V gene is TRBV19, the J gene TRBJ1-1, with a possible D match to TRBD1 (6 bases). CDR3 length: 14 amino acids. Germline lookup yields CDR1 LNHDA and CDR2 SQIVND (reference sequence). The V end lost 1 base, the J end lost 4 bases, and 10 bases lay between the germline ends. The CDR3 region has the DNA TGTGCCAGTAGTATAGGAGGGGGAATCACTGAAGCTTTCTTT. Amino acid sequence: CASSIGGGITEAFF.

The chain uses TRBV28 and TRBJ1-2; D is undetermined. V gave up 1 base and J gave up 0 bases, with 12 bases separating them. This CDR3 is 16 amino acids long. The germline gives CDR1 MDHEN, CDR2 SYDVKM. The CDR3 nucleotides read TGTGCCAGCAGTTTATATCCCCGACACACTAACTATGGCTACACCTTC. Translated, it gives CASSLYPRHTNYGYTF.

V is TRBV28 and J is TRBJ2-2; D not certain. The V and J ends lost 4 bases and 1 base respectively, with 10 bases between them. The CDR3 covers 15 residues. Looked up from germline, CDR1 is MDHEN and CDR2 is SYDVKM. Here the CDR3 reads CASSCPNRNTGELFF. In DNA, the CDR3 is TGTGCCAGCAGTTGCCCAAATAGGAACACCGGGGAGCTGTTTTTT.

The chain combines TRBV5-6 with TRBJ2-5, with D perhaps TRBD1 (6 bases). This CDR3 region has 14 residues. CDR1 is SGHDT and CDR2 is YYEEEE in the germline V gene. V shed 2 bases and J shed 5 bases, with 13 bases lying between them. This CDR3 is CASSLPRGGETQYF. Here the CDR3 DNA reads TGTGCCAGCAGCTTACCCAGGGGTGGGGAGACCCAGTACTTC. Filled out from reference TRBV5-6 and TRBJ2-5, the complete variable domain reads DAGVTQSPTHLIKTRGQQVTLRCSPKSGHDTVSWYQQALGQGPQFIFQYYEEEERQRGNFPDRFSGHQFPNYSSELNVNALLLGDSALYLCASSLPRGGETQYFGPGTRLLVL.

The chain is built from TRBV5-1 and TRBJ2-1; 9 positions agree with TRBD2. This CDR3 is 16 amino acids long. J was trimmed by 4 bases and V by 0 bases; bases with no gene match: 5. Germline V gene data show CDR1 as SGHRS and CDR2 as YFSETQ. CDR3 nucleotide sequence: TGCGCCAGCAGCTTGGATATTAGCGGGGGTTACAATGAGCAGTTCTTC. The encoded protein is CASSLDISGGYNEQFF.

This clone was counted between two and nine times. The chain employs TRBV21-1 and TRBJ1-6. TRBV21-1 is assigned pseudogene status. This CDR3 is 18 amino acids long. The CDR3 protein is CASSVNPVWRGRSSPLHF. DNA of the CDR3: TGTGCCAGCAGCGTCAACCCAGTCTGGAGGGGCAGAAGTTCACCCCTCCACTTT.

This chain connects TRBV11-2 to TRBJ1-1; D gene ambiguous. This CDR3 is 12 amino acids long. The V gene's germline CDR1 is SGHAT and CDR2 FQNNGV. V lost 2 bases and J 5 bases, leaving 6 bases between the germline ends. CDR3 DNA sequence: TGTGCCAGCAGCTTATTCGGTACTGAAGCTTTCTTT. Translated, it gives CASSLFGTEAFF. The whole variable domain, remainder taken from reference TRBV11-2 and TRBJ1-1, is EAGVAQSPRYKIIEKRQSVAFWCNPISGHATLYWYQQILGQGPKLLIQFQNNGVVDDSQLPKDRFSAERLKGVDSTLKIQPAKLEDSAVYLCASSLFGTEAFFGQGTRLTVV.

As concerns this clone: Distinct nucleotide sequences in the sample also encode this CDR3. The chain combines TRBV6-5 with TRBJ2-1; no definite D call. Germline V CDR1 and CDR2: MNHEY, SVGAGI. The CDR3 extends over 11 amino acids. Trimming took off 6 bases at V and 3 bases at J, with 3 bases between the two ends. In DNA form, the CDR3 reads TGTGCCAGCAGCCTCTACAATGAGCAGTTCTTC. It translates to CASSLYNEQFF.

The chain carries TRBV12-3 or TRBV12-4 and TRBJ2-7; 7 bases align to TRBD1. V lost 5 bases and J lost 6; bases outside the gene matches: 7. The CDR3 has 13 residues. CDR3 protein: CASSRGDSLEQYF. The CDR3 region has the DNA TGTGCCAGCAGTAGAGGGGACAGTCTCGAGCAGTACTTC.

This sequence joins TRBV14 and TRBJ1-2, with 12 bases that match TRBD1. Trimming took 3 bases from V and 8 from J; bases not matched to a gene: 4. Germline V CDR1 and CDR2: SGHDN, FVKESK. The CDR3 has 14 amino acids. CDR3 sequence reads: CASSQGQGATGYTF. Here the CDR3 DNA reads TGTGCCAGCAGCCAGGGACAGGGGGCAACAGGCTACACCTTC.

This clone showed up just once. This chain connects TRBV27 to TRBJ1-4; tentative D call: TRBD1 (5 bases). V dropped 5 bases and J dropped 3 bases, with 13 bases sitting between them. CDR3 length equals 15 residues. Germline CDR1 MNHEY, CDR2 SMNVEV (reference sequence). The CDR3: CASSVRGWPNEKLFF. The CDR3 bases are TGTGCCAGCAGTGTAAGGGGCTGGCCTAATGAAAAACTGTTTTTT.

The chain is built from TRBV7-3 and TRBJ2-7; a possible D gene is TRBD1 (6 bases). This CDR3 region has 14 residues. V shed 5 bases and J shed 0 bases, with 11 bases lying between them. Germline loops: CDR1 SGHTA, CDR2 FQGTGA. This CDR3 is CASSPMDSSYEQYF. CDR3 DNA: TGTGCCAGCAGCCCCATGGACAGCTCCTACGAGCAGTACTTC.

The V call is TRBV19, the J call TRBJ1-1; D is ambiguous. CDR1 and CDR2 from the germline V gene are LNHDA and SQIVND (reference sequence). Trimming took 5 bases from V and 0 from J, leaving 13 bases between them. This CDR3 has 15 residues. The CDR3 DNA reads as TGTGCCAGTAGTCCTAGGACGGAGGTGAACACTGAAGCTTTCTTT. Its protein product is CASSPRTEVNTEAFF. The full variable domain, rest sourced from reference TRBV19 and TRBJ1-1, is DGGITQSPKYLFRKEGQNVTLSCEQNLNHDAMYWYRQDPGQGLRLIYYSQIVNDFQKGDIAEGYSVSREKKESFPLTVTSAQKNPTAFYLCASSPRTEVNTEAFFGQGTRLTVV.

This rearrangement joins TRBV5-1 to TRBJ1-3; 12 bases are shared with TRBD1. Germline V gene lookup returns CDR1 SGHRS and CDR2 YFSETQ. V trimming: 2 bases; J trimming: 4 bases; junction bases outside the gene matches: 4. The CDR3 has 16 residues. DNA of the CDR3: TGCGCCAGCAGCTTATCGGGACAGGGGGCCGGAAACACCATATATTTT. Its translation is CASSLSGQGAGNTIYF. The variable domain in full, completed from reference TRBV5-1 and TRBJ1-3, reads KAGVTQTPRYLIKTRGQQVTLSCSPISGHRSVSWYQQTPGQGLQFLFEYFSETQRNKGNFPGRFSGRQFSNSRSEMNVSTLELGDSALYLCASSLSGQGAGNTIYFGEGSWLTVV.

This sequence joins TRBV2 and TRBJ1-1, with 9 bases that match TRBD1. V shed 8 bases and J 0 bases; nucleotides not matched to a gene: 13. Looked up from germline, CDR1 is SNHLY and CDR2 is FYNNEI. The CDR3 is 17 residues long. Here the CDR3 reads CASLSGQGFQLNTEAFF. CDR3 nucleotide sequence: TGTGCCAGCCTTTCGGGACAGGGTTTCCAATTGAACACTGAAGCTTTCTTT.

The V call is TRBV29-1, the J call TRBJ1-4, with 10 bases lining up with TRBD1. V dropped 4 bases and J dropped 8; count of bases not matched to a gene: 1. Germline V CDR1 and CDR2: SQVTM, ANQGSEA. The CDR3 extends over 12 amino acids. The CDR3 loop reads CSVGDRGEKLFF. CDR3 coding DNA: TGCAGCGTTGGGGACAGGGGCGAAAAACTGTTTTTT. The complete variable domain, with remaining parts taken from reference TRBV29-1 and TRBJ1-4, reads SAVISQKPSRDICQRGTSLTIQCQVDSQVTMMFWYRQQPGQSLTLIATANQGSEATYESGFVIDKFPISRPNLTFSTLTVSNMSPEDSSIYLCSVGDRGEKLFFGSGTQLSVL.

V and J are TRBV7-2 and TRBJ2-3, with no clear D. The CDR3 runs 15 residues. Germline values: CDR1 SGHTA, CDR2 FQGNSA. With 10 bases removed from V and 0 bases from J, the gap between germline ends came to 17 bases. The CDR3 is CATRYDPTSTDTQYF. CDR3 in DNA: TGTGCCACCCGATACGACCCGACTAGCACAGATACGCAGTATTTT. Filled out from reference TRBV7-2 and TRBJ2-3, the complete variable domain reads GAGVSQSPSNKVTEKGKDVELRCDPISGHTALYWYRQSLGQGLEFLIYFQGNSAPDKSGLPSDRFSAERTGGSVSTLTIQRTQQEDSAVYLCATRYDPTSTDTQYFGPGTRLTVL.

The CDR3 DNA reads TGCGCCAGCAGCCAAGAAGGCGGCAGGGATACCGGGGAGCTGTTTTTT. This gives the protein CASSQEGGRDTGELFF. This sequence joins TRBV4-1 and TRBJ2-2; D may be TRBD1 (5 bases). The CDR3 runs 16 residues. Germline assignment: CDR1 MGHRA and CDR2 YSYEKL. V lost 0 bases and J lost 5, with 13 bases in between.

The chain uses TRBV3-1 (or the pseudogene TRBV3-2) and TRBJ2-5; 13 nucleotides match TRBD2. The CDR3 length is 16 residues. The V gene's germline CDR1 is LGHDT and CDR2 YNNKEL (reference sequence). J lost 5 bases, V lost 1 base, and 4 bases had no gene match. The CDR3, as DNA: TGTGCCAGCAGCCAAGCCACTAGCGGGGGGGCGGAGACCCAGTACTTC. Residues: CASSQATSGGAETQYF.

V usage is TRBV6-5 and J usage is TRBJ1-2; tentative D call: TRBD1 (6 bases). Trimming took 7 bases from V and 8 from J, leaving 20 bases between them. The CDR3 is made up of 14 amino acids. Germline-derived CDR1 and CDR2 are MNHEY and SVGAGI. CDR3 bases: TGTGCCAGCAAGGGGGGGCTAGGGTCGAGAGGCTACACCTTC. This translates into CASKGGLGSRGYTF.

In this sample, this clone turned up a few times. The CDR3 DNA sequence: TGTGCCAGCAGTTCAACAGGTCCCAGCCGAAACACTGAAGCTTTCTTT. Encoded protein: CASSSTGPSRNTEAFF. This chain joins TRBV6-2 or TRBV6-3 and TRBJ1-1, with a weak D call TRBD1 (5 bases). The V end was cut by 4 bases, the J end by 2 bases, with 17 bases between. In germline, CDR1 is MNHEY, CDR2 SVGEGT. The CDR3 runs 16 residues.

This chain joins TRBV4-2 and TRBJ2-1; 9 bases map to TRBD2. With 1 base clipped from V and 8 bases from J, the junction kept 6 bases outside the gene matches. Germline V CDR1 and CDR2: LGHNA, YNFKEQ. The CDR3 extends over 15 amino acids. The CDR3 loop reads CASSQGGLASDEQFF. The CDR3 nucleotides are TGTGCCAGCAGCCAAGGGGGACTAGCATCCGATGAGCAGTTCTTC.